This is a list of T cell receptor beta chains from one sample in a study of cytomegalovirus exposure and HLA in healthy donors. Clones were sequenced by immunoSEQ multiplex PCR, and TCRdb holds only the in-frame ones, with some missing. The table lists hundreds of thousands of clones, just over 85% of them singletons. Sequenced: PBMCs. These receptors all come from a woman under 30 in good health and CMV-seronegative. CDR3s include the opening cysteine and the closing phenylalanine or tryptophan. Each record gives: V gene, D gene, J gene, clone size, CDR3 length, CDR3 DNA, CDR3 protein. The D gene is left open where the match is weak. Clone size is shown for a subset of rows, as once, few, many or a class of expanded clone.

TRBV27,NA,TRBJ2-1,NA,18,TGTGCCAGCAGTCGATCTAGCGAGGATAAGGGATTCTACAATGAGCAGTTCTTC,CASSRSSEDKGFYNEQFF
TRBV6-1,NA,TRBJ2-1,NA,15,TGTGCCAGCAGTGCAGGACTACTTCCAGAAGGTGAGCAGTTCTTC,CASSAGLLPEGEQFF
TRBV5-4,NA,TRBJ2-3,NA,16,TGTGCCAGCAGCTGGAGGCCGCGTGAAGTCACAGATACGCAGTATTTT,CASSWRPREVTDTQYF
TRBV27,TRBD1,TRBJ1-1,NA,15,TGTGCCAGCAGTTTACCGGGACAGCTGAACACTGAAGCTTTCTTT,CASSLPGQLNTEAFF
TRBV25-1,TRBD1,TRBJ1-5,NA,16,TGTGCCAGCAGTGAATCGCACAGGGGTGACAATCAGCCCCAGCATTTT,CASSESHRGDNQPQHF
TRBV28,NA,TRBJ2-7,few,14,TGTGCCAGCAGTGAGGTCACGGTCTCCTACGAGCAGTACTTC,CASSEVTVSYEQYF
TRBV27,TRBD2,TRBJ2-7,NA,17,TGTGCCAGCAGCCGGACTAGCGGGGGGGCAAGCTCCTACGAGCAGTACTTC,CASSRTSGGASSYEQYF
TRBV4-1,NA,TRBJ1-2,NA,15,TGCGCCAGCAGCCTCGACAGGCAAGCTAACTATGGCTACACCTTC,CASSLDRQANYGYTF
TRBV19,NA,TRBJ1-1,NA,13,TGTGCCAGTAGTTCGCAGGGGCGCACTGAAGCTTTCTTT,CASSSQGRTEAFF
TRBV4-1,NA,TRBJ1-2,few,13,TGCGCCAGCAGTCACGAAGGGGGCTATGGCTACACCTTC,CASSHEGGYGYTF
TRBV28,TRBD2,TRBJ2-6,NA,15,TGTGCCAGCCTAGCGGGGAGCTCTGGGGCCAACGTCCTGACTTTC,CASLAGSSGANVLTF
TRBV4-1,TRBD2,TRBJ2-7,NA,15,TGCGCCAGCAGCCAAAAAGCGGGAGATAAGTACGAGCAGTACTTC,CASSQKAGDKYEQYF
TRBV7-2,NA,TRBJ2-3,once,12,TGTGCCAGCAGCCTTCCCACAGATACGCAGTATTTT,CASSLPTDTQYF
TRBV4-2,TRBD2,TRBJ2-7,NA,17,TGTGCCAGCAGCCAAGGGCTAGCGGGAGGGAGCGCCTACGAGCAGTACTTC,CASSQGLAGGSAYEQYF
TRBV30,TRBD1,TRBJ2-2,few,15,TGTGCCTGGAGCGAGGGACAGGGGCACACCGGGGAGCTGTTTTTT,CAWSEGQGHTGELFF
TRBV7-9,TRBD2,TRBJ2-1,NA,15,TGTGCCAGCAGCTTAACAGGACTAGCGGGAGCTGAGCAGTTCTTC,CASSLTGLAGAEQFF
TRBV2,TRBD1,TRBJ2-4,NA,15,TGTGCCAGCAGATCAGGGGGCCTAGCCAAAAACATTCAGTACTTC,CASRSGGLAKNIQYF
TRBV19,TRBD1,TRBJ1-6,NA,18,TGTGCCAGTAGCCAACAGGGGCACCCTAGCTCCTATAATTCACCCCTCCACTTT,CASSQQGHPSSYNSPLHF
TRBV9,TRBD2,TRBJ2-2,NA,15,TGTGCCAGCAGCGACAGACTAGCGGTAACCGGGGAGCTGTTTTTT,CASSDRLAVTGELFF
TRBV10-3,TRBD1,TRBJ2-7,few,16,TGTGCCATCAGCGATCAGACAGGGGAGTTCCCCTACGAGCAGTACTTC,CAISDQTGEFPYEQYF
TRBV10-3,NA,TRBJ1-1,NA,11,TGTGCCATCAGTGAGGCACGAGGAGCTTTCTTT,CAISEARGAFF
TRBV5-6,NA,TRBJ1-5,NA,14,TGTGCCAGCAGTCTTCCAGGAAGAAATCAGCCCCAGCATTTT,CASSLPGRNQPQHF
TRBV27,TRBD2,TRBJ2-1,NA,15,TGTGCCAGCAGACTCGGACTAGCGGGGGGCAATGAGCAGTTCTTC,CASRLGLAGGNEQFF
TRBV7-2,NA,TRBJ2-7,NA,15,TGTGCCAGCAGTCCCGACCTCCAACCGAGGCGCGAGCAGTACTTC,CASSPDLQPRREQYF
TRBV28,NA,TRBJ1-2,NA,12,TGTGCCACCTCCAACTCAGGCTATGGCTACACCTTC,CATSNSGYGYTF
TRBV23-1,NA,TRBJ1-5,NA,18,TGCGCCAGCAGTCAAAATCGTGAGGACTTGTATAGCAATCAGCCCCAGCATTTT,CASSQNREDLYSNQPQHF
TRBV10-2,TRBD2,TRBJ2-2,NA,14,TGCGCACGGCGGGAGGGGTCGAACACCGGGGAGCTGTTTTTT,CARREGSNTGELFF
TRBV27,TRBD2,TRBJ2-1,once,18,TGTGCCAGCAGACCGGGGACTAGCGGGAGGACTGGCAACAATGAGCAGTTCTTC,CASRPGTSGRTGNNEQFF
TRBV6-4,TRBD2,TRBJ2-1,NA,13,TGTGCCAGCAGTGAGGGCGGGAGGACCAAGCAGTTCTTC,CASSEGGRTKQFF
TRBV28,NA,TRBJ2-7,few,13,TGTGCCAGCAGTTTAGGGACAACCTACGAGCAGTACTTC,CASSLGTTYEQYF
TRBV28,NA,TRBJ2-3,once,15,TGTGCCAGCAGTTTCGAAGCAGGTTCCACAGATACGCAGTATTTT,CASSFEAGSTDTQYF
TRBV27,TRBD1,TRBJ1-5,NA,14,TGTGCCAGCAGAAAACAGGGGACAAGGCAGCCCCAGCATTTT,CASRKQGTRQPQHF
TRBV27,TRBD1,TRBJ1-1,NA,15,TGTGCCAGCAGTTTATGGGGACAGGGGGGCACTGAAGCTTTCTTT,CASSLWGQGGTEAFF
TRBV18,NA,TRBJ1-3,NA,13,TGTGCCAGCTCATCGGGCTCTGGAAACACCATATATTTT,CASSSGSGNTIYF
TRBV6-6,TRBD1,TRBJ2-2,once,15,TGTGCCAGCAGTTTCGACGGACAGGGCCCCGGGGAGCTGTTTTTT,CASSFDGQGPGELFF
TRBV9,NA,TRBJ2-7,NA,14,TGTGCCAGCAGCGTAGGGCGAGACTTCTACGAGCAGTACTTC,CASSVGRDFYEQYF